A single sample is the source of the 8 T cell receptor beta chains below, sequenced in a study of cytomegalovirus exposure and HLA in healthy donors. The PCR had 60 Vbeta and 13 Jbeta primers. Here immunoSEQ multiplex PCR was the method, and the copy in TCRdb shows in-frame clones only, minus some. The sample carries some 65,000 clones, less than 75% recorded once. Sample: PBMCs. These TCRs come from a woman under 40 in good health and CMV-seronegative.

This rearrangement joins TRBV6-4 to TRBJ2-3; 12 bases match TRBD2. Per germline, CDR1 MRHNA and CDR2 SNTAGT. The CDR3 spans 15 residues. After removal of 4 bases from V and 5 bases from J, the junction contained 4 bases not matched to a gene. CDR3 region: CASSVLAGGQDTQYF. The CDR3 DNA sequence: TGTGCCAGCAGTGTCCTAGCGGGGGGGCAAGATACGCAGTATTTT.

The chain employs TRBV27 and TRBJ2-1; D may be TRBD1 (7 bases). This CDR3 comprises 13 residues. CDR1 and CDR2 (germline): MNHEY, SMNVEV (reference sequence). Trimming left V 7 bases short and J 7 bases short, with 14 bases between. For the CDR3, the DNA is TGTGCCAGCACCCAGACAGGGAGGAATGAGCAGTTCTTC. This codes for CASTQTGRNEQFF.

This clone was observed a handful of times. The chain recombines TRBV10-3 with TRBJ2-7; tentative D call: TRBD1 (5 bases). The CDR3 has 12 residues. The germline V gene has CDR1 ENHRY and CDR2 SYGVKD. V gave up 8 bases and J gave up 5 bases, with 13 bases separating them. As DNA, the CDR3 is TGTGCCATCTCCAGGGCGGCCCACGAGCAGTACTTC. Translated: CAISRAAHEQYF.

This clone has just a few counts. The chain links TRBV6-5 to TRBJ1-2; unclear D gene. V lost 2 bases to trimming and J lost 0 bases, with 7 bases between them. The length of the CDR3 is 14 residues. Germline-derived CDR1 and CDR2 are MNHEY and SVGAGI. CDR3 sequence reads: CASSYEGANYGYTF. The DNA for the CDR3 is TGTGCCAGCAGTTACGAAGGAGCTAACTATGGCTACACCTTC.

The chain carries TRBV6-4 and TRBJ2-2, with 11 bases matching TRBD1. Germline V gene data show CDR1 as MRHNA and CDR2 as SNTAGT. There are 16 residues in the CDR3. Trimming removed 6 bases from V and 4 bases from J; junction bases left unmatched: 7. CDR3 region: CASSAGQGAVTGELFF. Here the CDR3 DNA reads TGTGCCAGCAGCGCCGGACAGGGGGCCGTCACCGGGGAGCTGTTTTTT.

The chain recombines TRBV6-6 with TRBJ1-2; 7 nucleotides agree with TRBD1. The trim removed 4 bases at V and 5 bases at J, leaving 7 bases unmatched. The CDR3 is 14 amino acids. CDR1 and CDR2 (germline): MNHNY, SVGAGI (reference sequence). The CDR3 nucleotides are TGTGCCAGCAGTTTGGAAGGGGGCGTTTATGGCTACACCTTC. It is translated as CASSLEGGVYGYTF.

The chain is built from TRBV27 and TRBJ2-1; the match to TRBD1 covers 9 bases. Looked up from germline, CDR1 is MNHEY and CDR2 is SMNVEV (reference sequence). This CDR3 is built from 16 residues. V shed 6 bases and J 0 bases; nucleotides not matched to a gene: 6. For the CDR3, the DNA is TGTGCCAGCAGGGACCCGGGACAGGGCTCCTACAATGAGCAGTTCTTC. This translates into CASRDPGQGSYNEQFF.

The count of this clone is one. The chain recombines TRBV30 with TRBJ2-1; D possibly corresponds to TRBD2 (7 bases). The CDR3 runs to 15 residues. CDR1 is GTSNPN, CDR2 SVGIG, per germline (reference sequence). V shed 2 bases and J shed 4 bases, with 15 bases lying between them. This CDR3 reads CAWSRRGGLYNEQFF. The CDR3 DNA follows: TGTGCCTGGAGTAGAAGGGGGGGCCTGTACAATGAGCAGTTCTTC.